This TCR beta chain emerged from a study of vaccination effects on CD4 cells after COVID-19. For the study at large: Either the mRNA-1273 or the BNT162b2 vaccine was given to participants as two doses.

The ViraFEST assay expanded antigen-specific CD4+ T cells with viral peptide pools before sequencing. Once cultured for 10 to 11 days, the cells underwent separation to obtain CD4+ T cells. It was between March and December 2020 that the person had a SARS-CoV-2 infection confirmed by PCR. Cells had half their medium changed to IL-2 medium on days 3 and 7. Whole-study findings and limits: The study had few convalescent patients and no early post-infection timepoints.

Germline assignment: CDR1 SGHVS and CDR2 FQNEAQ. CDR3 size: 14 residues. V was pared by 7 bases and J by 6 bases, with 16 bases between. About this clone itself: Its antigen remains unidentified.

Profiled with immunoSEQ multiplex PCR; TCRdb holds only in-frame clones, not every one. The table records around 46,000 clones, roughly 70% of them present only once. The sequence derives from a human donor who had a prior SARS-CoV-2 infection. Sequences were derived from CD4+ T cells from PBMCs cultured with a peptide pool, sampled before COVID-19 vaccination. The chain joins TRBV7-8 to TRBJ1-5; D not certain. CDR3 amino acids: CASTSSFQSQPQHF. Written as DNA, the CDR3 is TGTGCCAGCACCTCCAGCTTTCAAAGTCAGCCCCAGCATTTT.